These T cell receptor beta chains were read from a single sample in a study of spatial heterogeneity in lung cancer. TCRdb re-analysed the 5' RACE reads in MiXCR, keeping a single row per CDR3 protein. The sample lists more than 35,000 distinct CDR3 sequences; less than 5.5% were seen once. Sequencing was performed on PBMCs, taken at surgery. These receptors all stem from a female donor with early-stage non-small cell lung cancer. Both conserved end residues are part of each CDR3.

v_call	cdr3_aa
TRBV5-1	CASTPTGMAGANVLTF
TRBV12-3/TRBV12-4	CASSFGRGRSYNSPLHF
TRBV11-2	CASSYFRGSGANVLTF
TRBV10-3	CAISETFQERGGSDTQYF
TRBV28	CASSPDNRKTQYF
TRBV7-2	CASSFRRGFFSYNEQFF
TRBV28	CASSSPGQLYSSYEQYF
TRBV12-3/TRBV12-4	CASSRGSGNTIYF
TRBV24-1	CATTDGWNTEAFF
TRBV7-2	CASSLGARTPVEQYF
TRBV7-9	CASSLFQRGTDTQYF
TRBV20-1	CSARDRQSSGNTIYF
TRBV27	CASSPGAVAPYGSSYNEQFF
TRBV7-8	CASSLDGGAMIFGELFF
TRBV9	CASSGSGGPIGAQYF
TRBV6-6	CASSYSSMSRGADTQYF
TRBV5-1	CASSPLGADQETQYF
TRBV5-1	CASSRAGENTEAFF
TRBV3-1	CASSQDTRANTGELFF
TRBV5-5	CASSPGLAGGGNEQFF
TRBV29-1	CSVPGHNQETQYF
TRBV20-1	CSARDRKGSREKLFF
TRBV2	CASSTGPIYGYTF
TRBV6-1	CASRVRPSGSYEQYF
TRBV20-1	CSPTSGAYNEQFF
TRBV7-9	CASRYGTAEAFF
TRBV29-1	CSVGPGAADTQYF
TRBV20-1	CSAIHSGTANTEAFF
TRBV20-1	CSAIGDPGSYEQYF
TRBV20-1	CSVTVGGERQETQYF
TRBV27	CASSLDRGRGETQYF
TRBV5-1	CASSVLGPDTQYF
TRBV7-3	CASSPGPLITLGNDGYTF
TRBV5-1	CASSLEDVSYEQYF
TRBV2	CATQYDMPYEQYF
TRBV20-1	CSARADTVPYGYTF
TRBV6-2/TRBV6-3	CASSLWTSGSGNEQFF
TRBV27	CASSSEGQGRKEKLFF
TRBV5-1	CASSLVGAASGETQYF
TRBV13	CASSLGGQPYF
TRBV27	CASSMLDRVLEGEAFF
TRBV6-1	CASSEWGQFNQPQHF
TRBV24-1	CATSESGPAVGTQYF
TRBV5-1	CASSLGLTLQETQYF
TRBV27	CASSLSGGGGNQPQHF
TRBV20-1	CSARDLGQGNGEQYF